A selection of T cell receptor beta chains follows, all from one sample in a study of T cells after yellow fever vaccination. TCRdb called the 5' RACE reads again in MiXCR, with one record for every CDR3 protein. Seen here are around 50,000 distinct CDR3 sequences, 7.4% observed once, and the top ten hold 25% to 35%. This specimen consisted of CD8+ T cells sorted from PBMCs, obtained less than 16 days after the first yellow fever vaccination. All receptors come from a young man who received the YFV17D yellow fever vaccine. Each CDR3 is given with its conserved first and last residue. D genes are given only for firm matches. Not every row has a clone size; where given, it reads once, few, many or a size class.

size	J	V	D	CDR3	DNA
many	TRBJ2-1	TRBV7-8	.	CASSSKGGRGSYNEQFF	TGTGCCAGCAGCTCCAAAGGGGGGAGGGGGAGTTACAATGAGCAGTTCTTC
many	TRBJ1-2	TRBV6-6	.	CASSYGREAGYTF	TGTGCCAGCAGTTACGGGCGAGAGGCTGGCTACACCTTC
many	TRBJ2-6	TRBV7-2	TRBD1	CASSPDRGAGANVLTF	TGTGCCAGCAGCCCGGACAGGGGGGCTGGGGCCAACGTCCTGACTTTC
many	TRBJ2-5	TRBV29-1	.	CSVDDSRKYQETQYF	TGCAGCGTCGACGATTCCAGGAAATACCAAGAGACCCAGTACTTC
many	TRBJ2-5	TRBV6-1	TRBD2	CASSEAGGQETQYF	TGTGCCAGCAGTGAAGCGGGGGGGCAAGAGACCCAGTACTTC
many	TRBJ2-2	TRBV23-1	.	CASSHRAGETGELFF	TGCGCCAGCAGTCATCGGGCAGGCGAAACCGGGGAGCTGTTTTTT
many	TRBJ2-1	TRBV5-1	TRBD2	CASELAGANVQFF	TGCGCCAGCGAACTAGCGGGGGCCAATGTGCAGTTCTTC
many	TRBJ2-3	TRBV27	.	CASSLYPGLDTQYF	TGTGCCAGCAGTTTATACCCAGGGTTAGATACGCAGTATTTT
many	TRBJ2-2	TRBV7-3	TRBD1	CASSLEGANTGELFF	TGTGCCAGCAGCTTAGAGGGGGCAAACACCGGGGAGCTGTTTTTT
many	TRBJ2-1	TRBV2	.	CASDGLDVGRRNEQFF	TGTGCCAGCGACGGCCTCGACGTCGGCCGTCGCAATGAGCAGTTCTTC
few	TRBJ2-3	TRBV14	.	CASSHRRQVTDTQYF	TGTGCCAGCAGCCATCGCAGACAGGTCACAGATACGCAGTATTTT
many	TRBJ2-1	TRBV27	.	CASSFGSYNEQFF	TGTGCCAGCAGTTTTGGCAGTTACAATGAGCAGTTCTTC
.	TRBJ2-5	TRBV7-9	.	CASSDSIGDREETQYF	TGTGCCAGCAGCGACAGTATAGGGGATCGGGAAGAGACCCAGTACTTC
many	TRBJ2-1	TRBV11-2	.	CASRLGMNNEQFF	TGTGCCAGCAGGCTTGGTATGAACAATGAGCAGTTCTTC
many	TRBJ2-1	TRBV4-3	.	CASSQGVIRESQFF	TGCGCCAGCAGCCAAGGTGTGATCCGGGAGTCGCAGTTCTTC
many	TRBJ2-5	TRBV6-1	.	CASAFGGAEETQYF	TGTGCCAGCGCCTTTGGGGGGGCGGAGGAGACCCAGTACTTC
many	TRBJ1-1	TRBV5-1	.	CASSFGGKNTEAFF	TGCGCCAGCAGCTTTGGGGGGAAGAACACTGAAGCTTTCTTT